Reported below is one T cell receptor (beta chain). It was with 60 Vbeta and 13 Jbeta primers that the PCR ran. The repertoire was sequenced with immunoSEQ multiplex PCR; TCRdb's copy has only in-frame clones and lacks some. The data hold some 120,000 clones, with just under 75% observed a single time. Trimming removed 10 bases from V and 4 bases from J; junction bases left unmatched: 5. The CDR3 length is 13 residues. CDR1 WSHSY and CDR2 SAAADI come from the germline V gene. The data are from a study of cytomegalovirus exposure and HLA in healthy donors. The specimen was PBMCs. This receptor was taken from a man between 60 and 70 years old in good health and CMV-seropositive. The chain uses TRBV10-2 and TRBJ1-5; 9 positions agree with TRBD1. Here the CDR3 DNA reads TGCGCCACCGGACAGGGGATAAATCAGCCCCAGCATTTT. As protein: CATGQGINQPQHF.